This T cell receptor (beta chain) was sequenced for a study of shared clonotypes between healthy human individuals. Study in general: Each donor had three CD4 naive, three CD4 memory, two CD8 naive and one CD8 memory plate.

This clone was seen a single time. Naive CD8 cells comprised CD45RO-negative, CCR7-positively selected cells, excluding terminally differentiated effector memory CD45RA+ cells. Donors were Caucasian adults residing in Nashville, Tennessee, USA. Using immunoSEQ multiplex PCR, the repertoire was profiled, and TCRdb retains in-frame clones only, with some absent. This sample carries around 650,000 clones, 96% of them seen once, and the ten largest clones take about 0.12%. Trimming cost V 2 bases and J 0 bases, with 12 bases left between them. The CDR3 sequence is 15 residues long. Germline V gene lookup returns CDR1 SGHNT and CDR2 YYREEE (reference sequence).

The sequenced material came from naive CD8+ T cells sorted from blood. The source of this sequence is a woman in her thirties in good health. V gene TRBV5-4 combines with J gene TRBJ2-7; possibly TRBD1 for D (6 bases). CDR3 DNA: TGTGCCAGCAGCTTAGGACAGTCAGCCTCCTACGAGCAGTACTTC. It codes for CASSLGQSASYEQYF.